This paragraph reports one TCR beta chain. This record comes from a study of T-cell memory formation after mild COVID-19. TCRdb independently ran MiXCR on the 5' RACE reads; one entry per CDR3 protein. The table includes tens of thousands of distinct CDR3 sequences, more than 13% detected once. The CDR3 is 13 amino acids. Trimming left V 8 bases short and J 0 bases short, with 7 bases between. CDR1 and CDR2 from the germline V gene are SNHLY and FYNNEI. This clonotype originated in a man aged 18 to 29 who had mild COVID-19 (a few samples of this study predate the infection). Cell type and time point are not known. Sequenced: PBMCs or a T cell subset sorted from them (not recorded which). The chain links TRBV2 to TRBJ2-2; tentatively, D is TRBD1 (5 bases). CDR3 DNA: TGTGCCAGCGTGACAGCGAACACCGGGGAGCTGTTTTTT. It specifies CASVTANTGELFF.